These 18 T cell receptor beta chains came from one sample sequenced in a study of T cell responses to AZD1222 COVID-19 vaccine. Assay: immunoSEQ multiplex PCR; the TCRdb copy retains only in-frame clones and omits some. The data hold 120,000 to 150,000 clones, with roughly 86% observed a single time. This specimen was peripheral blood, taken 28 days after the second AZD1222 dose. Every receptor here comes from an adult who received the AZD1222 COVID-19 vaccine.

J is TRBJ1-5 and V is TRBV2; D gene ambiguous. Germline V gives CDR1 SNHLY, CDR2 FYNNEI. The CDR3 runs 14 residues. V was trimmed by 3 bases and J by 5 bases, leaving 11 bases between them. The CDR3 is CASSDRPEDQPQHF. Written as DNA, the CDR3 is TGTGCCAGCAGTGACCGGCCGGAGGATCAGCCCCAGCATTTT.

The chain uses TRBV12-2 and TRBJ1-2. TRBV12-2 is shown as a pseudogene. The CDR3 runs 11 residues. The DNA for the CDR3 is TGTGCAAGTCGCTTTTTCGTTGGCTACACCTTC. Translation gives CASRFFVGYTF.

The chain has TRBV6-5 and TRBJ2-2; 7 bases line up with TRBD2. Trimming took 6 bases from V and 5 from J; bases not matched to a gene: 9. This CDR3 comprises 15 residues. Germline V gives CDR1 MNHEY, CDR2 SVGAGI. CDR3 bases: TGTGCCAGCAGCCATCTAGCGGAAGGGACCGGGGAGCTGTTTTTT. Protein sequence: CASSHLAEGTGELFF.

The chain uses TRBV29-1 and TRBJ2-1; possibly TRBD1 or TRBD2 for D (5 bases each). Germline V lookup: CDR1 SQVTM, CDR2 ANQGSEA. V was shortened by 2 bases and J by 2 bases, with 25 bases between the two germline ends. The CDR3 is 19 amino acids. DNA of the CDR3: TGCAGCGTTGAAACAGGCGCGGCGGGCCAAAAGTTAGCCTACAATGAGCAGTTCTTC. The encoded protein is CSVETGAAGQKLAYNEQFF.

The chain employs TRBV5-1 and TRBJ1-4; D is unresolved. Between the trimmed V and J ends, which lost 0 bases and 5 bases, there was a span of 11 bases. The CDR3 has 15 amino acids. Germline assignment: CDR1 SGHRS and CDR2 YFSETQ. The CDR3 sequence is CASSLDPGPNEKLFF. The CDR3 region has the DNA TGCGCCAGCAGCTTGGATCCAGGTCCGAATGAAAAACTGTTTTTT. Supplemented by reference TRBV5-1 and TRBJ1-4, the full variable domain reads KAGVTQTPRYLIKTRGQQVTLSCSPISGHRSVSWYQQTPGQGLQFLFEYFSETQRNKGNFPGRFSGRQFSNSRSEMNVSTLELGDSALYLCASSLDPGPNEKLFFGSGTQLSVL.

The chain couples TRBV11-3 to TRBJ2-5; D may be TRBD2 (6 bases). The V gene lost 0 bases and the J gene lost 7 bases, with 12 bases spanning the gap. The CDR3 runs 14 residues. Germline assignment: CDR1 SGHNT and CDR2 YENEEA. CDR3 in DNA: TGTGCCAGCAGCTTAGATCAAGGGAGGAGGACCCAGTACTTC. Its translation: CASSLDQGRRTQYF.

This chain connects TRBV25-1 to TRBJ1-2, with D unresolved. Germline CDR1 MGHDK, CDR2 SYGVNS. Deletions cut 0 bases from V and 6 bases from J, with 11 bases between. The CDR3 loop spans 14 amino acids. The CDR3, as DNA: TGTGCCAGCAGTGAATATTTGGGGATTAATGGCTACACCTTC. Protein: CASSEYLGINGYTF.

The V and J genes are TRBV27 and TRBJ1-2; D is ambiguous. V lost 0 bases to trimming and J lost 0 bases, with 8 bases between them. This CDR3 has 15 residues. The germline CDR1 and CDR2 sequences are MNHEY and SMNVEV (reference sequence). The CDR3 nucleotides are TGTGCCAGCAGTTTATCGTACGGAGCTAACTATGGCTACACCTTC. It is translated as CASSLSYGANYGYTF.

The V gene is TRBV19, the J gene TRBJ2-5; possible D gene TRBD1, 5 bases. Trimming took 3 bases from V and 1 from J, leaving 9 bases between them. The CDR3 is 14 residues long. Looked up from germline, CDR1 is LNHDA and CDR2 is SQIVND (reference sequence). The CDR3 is CASSMWGGQETQYF. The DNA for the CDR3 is TGTGCCAGTAGTATGTGGGGCGGCCAAGAGACCCAGTACTTC.

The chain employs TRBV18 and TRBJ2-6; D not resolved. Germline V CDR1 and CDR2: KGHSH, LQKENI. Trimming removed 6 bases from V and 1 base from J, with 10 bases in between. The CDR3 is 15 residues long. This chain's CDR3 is CASSTQGSGANVLTF. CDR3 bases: TGTGCCAGCTCGACTCAAGGTTCTGGGGCCAACGTCCTGACTTTC.

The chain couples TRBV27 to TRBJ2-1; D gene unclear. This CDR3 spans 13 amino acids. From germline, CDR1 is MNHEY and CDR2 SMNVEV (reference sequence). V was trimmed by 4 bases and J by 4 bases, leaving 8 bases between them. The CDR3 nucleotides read TGTGCCAGCAGTTCAATCCAATACAATGAGCAGTTCTTC. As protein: CASSSIQYNEQFF.

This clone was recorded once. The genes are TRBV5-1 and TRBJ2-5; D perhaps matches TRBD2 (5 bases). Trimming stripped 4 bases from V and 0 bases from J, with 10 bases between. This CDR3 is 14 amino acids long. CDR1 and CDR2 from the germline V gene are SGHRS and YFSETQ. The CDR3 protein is CASSQLSDQETQYF. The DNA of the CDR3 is TGCGCCAGCAGCCAGCTTAGCGACCAAGAGACCCAGTACTTC.

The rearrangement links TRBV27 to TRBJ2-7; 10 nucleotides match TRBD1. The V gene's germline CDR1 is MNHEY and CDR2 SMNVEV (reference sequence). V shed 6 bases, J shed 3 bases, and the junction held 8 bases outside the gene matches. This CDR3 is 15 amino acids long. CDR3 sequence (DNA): TGTGCCAGCAGACAAGCCGGGACAGGGGACTACGAGCAGTACTTC. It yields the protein CASRQAGTGDYEQYF.

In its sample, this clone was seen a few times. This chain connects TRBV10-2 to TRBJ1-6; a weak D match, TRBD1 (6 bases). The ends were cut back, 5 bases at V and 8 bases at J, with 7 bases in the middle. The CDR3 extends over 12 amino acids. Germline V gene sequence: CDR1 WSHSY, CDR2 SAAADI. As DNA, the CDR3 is TGCGCCAGCAGTTCAGGGGATTCACCCCTCCACTTT. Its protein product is CASSSGDSPLHF.

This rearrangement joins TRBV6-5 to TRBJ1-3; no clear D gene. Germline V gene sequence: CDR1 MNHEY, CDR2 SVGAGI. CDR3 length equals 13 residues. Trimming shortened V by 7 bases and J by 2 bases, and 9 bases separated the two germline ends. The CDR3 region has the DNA TGTGCCAGCAAAGACCTAACTGGAAACACCATATATTTT. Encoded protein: CASKDLTGNTIYF.

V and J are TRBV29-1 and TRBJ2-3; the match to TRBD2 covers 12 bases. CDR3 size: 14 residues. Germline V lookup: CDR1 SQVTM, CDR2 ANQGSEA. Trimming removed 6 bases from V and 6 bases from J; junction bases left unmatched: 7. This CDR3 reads CSVEGLAGGDTQYF. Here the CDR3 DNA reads TGCAGCGTCGAGGGCCTAGCGGGGGGGGATACGCAGTATTTT.

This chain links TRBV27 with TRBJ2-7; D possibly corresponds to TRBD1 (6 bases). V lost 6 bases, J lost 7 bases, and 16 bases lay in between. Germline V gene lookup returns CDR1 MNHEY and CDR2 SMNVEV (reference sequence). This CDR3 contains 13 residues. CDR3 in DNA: TGTGCCAGCAGCAGCGACAGGACCGGGGAGCAGTACTTC. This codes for CASSSDRTGEQYF.

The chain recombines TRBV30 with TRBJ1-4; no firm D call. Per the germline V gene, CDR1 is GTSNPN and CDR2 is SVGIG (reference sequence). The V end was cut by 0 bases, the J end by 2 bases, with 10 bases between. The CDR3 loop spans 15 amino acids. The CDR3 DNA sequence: TGTGCCTGGAGTGTACTTGGGCAGACTAATGAAAAACTGTTTTTT. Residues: CAWSVLGQTNEKLFF.